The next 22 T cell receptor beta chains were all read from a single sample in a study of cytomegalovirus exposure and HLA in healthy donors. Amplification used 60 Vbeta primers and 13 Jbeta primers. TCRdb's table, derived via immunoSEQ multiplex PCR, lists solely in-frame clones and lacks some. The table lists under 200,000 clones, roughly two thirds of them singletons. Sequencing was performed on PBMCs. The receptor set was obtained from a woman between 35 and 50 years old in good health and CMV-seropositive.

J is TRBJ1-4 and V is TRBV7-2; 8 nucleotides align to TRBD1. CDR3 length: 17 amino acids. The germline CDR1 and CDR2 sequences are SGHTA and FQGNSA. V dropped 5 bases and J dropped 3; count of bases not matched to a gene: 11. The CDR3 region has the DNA TGTGCCAGCAGCCCCCGGCAGGGGGCATCTGCTAATGAAAAACTGTTTTTT. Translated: CASSPRQGASANEKLFF.

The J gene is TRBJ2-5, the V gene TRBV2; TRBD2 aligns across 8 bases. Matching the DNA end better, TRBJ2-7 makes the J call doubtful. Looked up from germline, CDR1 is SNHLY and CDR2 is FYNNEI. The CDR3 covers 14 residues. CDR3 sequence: CASSSGTSSYEQYF. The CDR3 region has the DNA TGTGCCAGCAGCTCAGGGACTAGCTCCTACGAGCAGTACTTC.

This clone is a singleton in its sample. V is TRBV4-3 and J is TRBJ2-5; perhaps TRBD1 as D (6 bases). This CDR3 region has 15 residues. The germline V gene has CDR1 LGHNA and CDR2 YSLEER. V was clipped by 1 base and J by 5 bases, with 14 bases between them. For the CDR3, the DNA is TGCGCCAGCAGCCAAGGTGCCTTGGGGGCCGAGACCCAGTACTTC. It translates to CASSQGALGAETQYF.

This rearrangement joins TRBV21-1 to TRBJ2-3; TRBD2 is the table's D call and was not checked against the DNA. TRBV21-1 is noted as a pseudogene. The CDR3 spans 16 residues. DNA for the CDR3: TGTGCCAGACAGCCGGAGACTAGCGGGTGCACAGATACGCAGTATTTT. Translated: CARQPETSGCTDTQYF.

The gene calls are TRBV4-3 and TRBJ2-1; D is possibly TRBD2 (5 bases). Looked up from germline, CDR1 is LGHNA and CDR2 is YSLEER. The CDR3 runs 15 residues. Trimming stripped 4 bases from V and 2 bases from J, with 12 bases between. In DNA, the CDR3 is TGCGCCAGCAGCCGGCTAGTTAGCGCCTACAATGAGCAGTTCTTC. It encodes CASSRLVSAYNEQFF.

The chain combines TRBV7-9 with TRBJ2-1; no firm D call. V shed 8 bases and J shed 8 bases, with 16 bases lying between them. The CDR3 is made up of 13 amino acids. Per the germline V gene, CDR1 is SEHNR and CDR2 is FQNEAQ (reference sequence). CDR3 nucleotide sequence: TGTGCCAGCGAGACACTTGTTATGGATGAGCAGTTCTTC. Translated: CASETLVMDEQFF.

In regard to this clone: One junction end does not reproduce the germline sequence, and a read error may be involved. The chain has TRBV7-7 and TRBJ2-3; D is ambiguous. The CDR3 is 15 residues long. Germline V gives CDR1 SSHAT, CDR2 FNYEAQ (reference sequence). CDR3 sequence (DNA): TGTGCTAGCAGCTTGGGTTCTAGTAGCACAGATACGCAGTATTTT. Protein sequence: CASSLGSSSTDTQYF.

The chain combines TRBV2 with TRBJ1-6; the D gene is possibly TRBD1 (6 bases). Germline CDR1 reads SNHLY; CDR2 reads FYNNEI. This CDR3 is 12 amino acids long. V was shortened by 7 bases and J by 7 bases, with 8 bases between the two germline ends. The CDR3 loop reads CASNTGNSPLHF. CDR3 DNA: TGTGCCAGCAATACAGGGAATTCACCCCTCCACTTT.

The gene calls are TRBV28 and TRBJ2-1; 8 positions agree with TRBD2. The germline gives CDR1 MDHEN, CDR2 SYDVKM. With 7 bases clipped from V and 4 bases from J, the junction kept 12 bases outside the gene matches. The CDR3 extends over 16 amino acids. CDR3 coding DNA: TGTGCCAGCACCGAAGGGGGGGCGGGAGGATACAATGAGCAGTTCTTC. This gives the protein CASTEGGAGGYNEQFF.

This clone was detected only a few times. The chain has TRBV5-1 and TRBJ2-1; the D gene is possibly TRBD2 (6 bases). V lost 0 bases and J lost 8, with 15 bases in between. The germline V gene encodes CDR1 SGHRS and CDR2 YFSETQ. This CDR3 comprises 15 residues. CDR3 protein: CASSLVGGEGDEQFF. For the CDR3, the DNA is TGCGCCAGCAGCTTGGTCGGGGGTGAAGGCGATGAGCAGTTCTTC. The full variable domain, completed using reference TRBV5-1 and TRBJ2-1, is KAGVTQTPRYLIKTRGQQVTLSCSPISGHRSVSWYQQTPGQGLQFLFEYFSETQRNKGNFPGRFSGRQFSNSRSEMNVSTLELGDSALYLCASSLVGGEGDEQFFGPGTRLTVL.

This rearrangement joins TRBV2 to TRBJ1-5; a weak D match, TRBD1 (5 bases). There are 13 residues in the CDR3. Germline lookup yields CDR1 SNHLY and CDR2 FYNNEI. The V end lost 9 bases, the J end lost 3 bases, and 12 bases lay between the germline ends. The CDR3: CASMDTFNQPQHF. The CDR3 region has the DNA TGTGCCAGTATGGACACCTTCAATCAGCCCCAGCATTTT.

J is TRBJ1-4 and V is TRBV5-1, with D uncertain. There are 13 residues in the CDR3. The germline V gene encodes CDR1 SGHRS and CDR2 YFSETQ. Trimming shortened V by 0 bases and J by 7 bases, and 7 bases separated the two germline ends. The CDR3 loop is CASSLDYSEKLFF. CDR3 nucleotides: TGCGCCAGCAGCTTGGATTACTCTGAAAAACTGTTTTTT.

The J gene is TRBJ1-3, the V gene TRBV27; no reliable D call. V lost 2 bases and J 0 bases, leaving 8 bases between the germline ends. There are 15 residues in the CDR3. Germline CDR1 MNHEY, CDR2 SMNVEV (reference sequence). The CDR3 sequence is CASSLGGNSGNTIYF. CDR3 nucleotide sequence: TGTGCCAGCAGTTTAGGAGGCAACTCTGGAAACACCATATATTTT.

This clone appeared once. The CDR3 DNA reads TGTGCCAGCAGCGCGGGAGAGACCCAGTACTTC. Translation gives CASSAGETQYF. The chain recombines TRBV9 with TRBJ2-5; D unclear. The germline V gene has CDR1 SGDLS and CDR2 YYNGEE. The V end was cut by 3 bases, the J end by 4 bases, with 4 bases between. CDR3 length equals 11 residues.

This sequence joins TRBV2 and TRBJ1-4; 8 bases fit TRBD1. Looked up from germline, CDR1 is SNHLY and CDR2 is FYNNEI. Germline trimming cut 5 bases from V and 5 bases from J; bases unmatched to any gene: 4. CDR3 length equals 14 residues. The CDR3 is CASSPQGENEKLFF. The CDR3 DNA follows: TGTGCCAGCAGTCCACAGGGGGAGAATGAAAAACTGTTTTTT. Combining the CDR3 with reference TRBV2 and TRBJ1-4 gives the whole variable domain EPEVTQTPSHQVTQMGQEVILRCVPISNHLYFYWYRQILGQKVEFLVSFYNNEISEKSEIFDDQFSVERPDGSNFTLKIRSTKLEDSAMYFCASSPQGENEKLFFGSGTQLSVL.

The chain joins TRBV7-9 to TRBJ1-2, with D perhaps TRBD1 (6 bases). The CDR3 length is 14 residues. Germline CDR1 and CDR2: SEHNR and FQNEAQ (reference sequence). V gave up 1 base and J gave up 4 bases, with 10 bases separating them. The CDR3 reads CASSLGRGGYGYTF. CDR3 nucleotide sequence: TGTGCCAGCAGCTTAGGCAGGGGCGGCTATGGCTACACCTTC. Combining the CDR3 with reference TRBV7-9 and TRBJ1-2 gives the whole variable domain DTGVSQNPRHKITKRGQNVTFRCDPISEHNRLYWYRQTLGQGPEFLTYFQNEAQLEKSRLLSDRFSAERPKGSFSTLEIQRTEQGDSAMYLCASSLGRGGYGYTFGSGTRLTVV.

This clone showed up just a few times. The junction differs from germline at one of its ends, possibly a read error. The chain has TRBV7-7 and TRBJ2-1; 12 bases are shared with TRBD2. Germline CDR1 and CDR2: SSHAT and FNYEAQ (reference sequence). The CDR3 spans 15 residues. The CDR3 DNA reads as TGTGCTAGCAGCCGACTAGCGGGGGCCTACAATGAGCAGTTCTTC. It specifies CASSRLAGAYNEQFF.

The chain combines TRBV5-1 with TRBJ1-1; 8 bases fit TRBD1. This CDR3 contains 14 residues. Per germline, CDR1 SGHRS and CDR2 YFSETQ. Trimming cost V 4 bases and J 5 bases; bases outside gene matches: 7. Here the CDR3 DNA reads TGCGCCAGCAGCGCCCGACAGGGGAGGACTGAAGCTTTCTTT. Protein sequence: CASSARQGRTEAFF.

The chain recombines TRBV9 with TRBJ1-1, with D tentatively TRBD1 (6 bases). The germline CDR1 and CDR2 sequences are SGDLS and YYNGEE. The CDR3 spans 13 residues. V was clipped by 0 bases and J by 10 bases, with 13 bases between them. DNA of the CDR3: TGTGCCAGCAGCGTAGTAGTAGGGGGTGGAGCTTTCTTT. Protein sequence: CASSVVVGGGAFF.

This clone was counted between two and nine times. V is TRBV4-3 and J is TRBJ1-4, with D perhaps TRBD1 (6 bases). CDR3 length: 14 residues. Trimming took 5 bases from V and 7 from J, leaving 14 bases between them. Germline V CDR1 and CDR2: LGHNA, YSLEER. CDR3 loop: CASSAQGLSEKLFF. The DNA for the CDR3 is TGCGCCAGCAGCGCACAGGGTCTTAGTGAAAAACTGTTTTTT.

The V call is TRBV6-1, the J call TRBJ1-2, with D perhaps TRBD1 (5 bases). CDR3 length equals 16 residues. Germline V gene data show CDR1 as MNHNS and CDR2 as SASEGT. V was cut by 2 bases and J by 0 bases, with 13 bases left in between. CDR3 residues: CASSEKAGIANYGYTF. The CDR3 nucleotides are TGTGCCAGCAGTGAAAAGGCAGGGATAGCTAACTATGGCTACACCTTC.

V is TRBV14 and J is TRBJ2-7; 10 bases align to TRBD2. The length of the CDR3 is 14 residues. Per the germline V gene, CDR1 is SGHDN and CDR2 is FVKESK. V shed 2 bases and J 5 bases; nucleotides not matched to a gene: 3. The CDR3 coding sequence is TGTGCCAGCAGCCAAAGCGGGAGGGGCCACGAGCAGTACTTC. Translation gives CASSQSGRGHEQYF.